The 4 T cell receptor beta chains in this list originate from one sample, sequenced in a study of blood T cell repertoires in COVID-19. Clones were sequenced by immunoSEQ multiplex PCR, and TCRdb holds only the in-frame ones, with some missing. This table has a few hundred thousand clones, roughly 82% appearing once. Sequenced material: peripheral blood. The receptors were sampled from a woman in her thirties or forties who had recovered from COVID-19.

The V call is TRBV6-1, the J call TRBJ1-2; TRBD1 matches 8 bases. The CDR3 is 15 amino acids. The germline gives CDR1 MNHNS, CDR2 SASEGT. V was pared by 1 base and J by 5 bases, with 6 bases of the junction left unmatched. The CDR3 loop reads CASSEGRTGSYGYTF. The CDR3 DNA sequence: TGTGCCAGCAGTGAAGGGAGGACAGGGAGTTATGGCTACACCTTC.

The chain has TRBV4-1 and TRBJ2-7; 11 nucleotides agree with TRBD1. Germline CDR1 MGHRA, CDR2 YSYEKL. The CDR3 runs 14 residues. Trimming at V came to 4 bases and at J to 3 bases, leaving 2 bases not matched to a gene. The CDR3 nucleotides read TGCGCCAGCAGCCCCGGGACAGGGGGCTACGAGCAGTACTTC. Translation: CASSPGTGGYEQYF.

The J gene is TRBJ1-1, the V gene TRBV6-1; 8 positions match TRBD1. The germline V gene encodes CDR1 MNHNS and CDR2 SASEGT. The CDR3 is made up of 14 amino acids. The V gene end was trimmed by 3 bases and the J gene end by 8 bases; junction bases not matched to a gene: 8. The CDR3 loop is CASSDKPGTGEAFF. The CDR3 coding sequence is TGTGCCAGCAGTGATAAACCCGGGACAGGAGAAGCTTTCTTT.

The CDR3 reads CASSLRGQGNTEAFF. The CDR3, as DNA: TGCGCCAGCAGCTTGAGGGGACAGGGGAACACTGAAGCTTTCTTT. The V call is TRBV5-1, the J call TRBJ1-1; 9 positions agree with TRBD1. Germline V gene lookup returns CDR1 SGHRS and CDR2 YFSETQ. J was trimmed by 1 base and V by 1 base; bases with no gene match: 2. The CDR3 sequence is 15 residues long.